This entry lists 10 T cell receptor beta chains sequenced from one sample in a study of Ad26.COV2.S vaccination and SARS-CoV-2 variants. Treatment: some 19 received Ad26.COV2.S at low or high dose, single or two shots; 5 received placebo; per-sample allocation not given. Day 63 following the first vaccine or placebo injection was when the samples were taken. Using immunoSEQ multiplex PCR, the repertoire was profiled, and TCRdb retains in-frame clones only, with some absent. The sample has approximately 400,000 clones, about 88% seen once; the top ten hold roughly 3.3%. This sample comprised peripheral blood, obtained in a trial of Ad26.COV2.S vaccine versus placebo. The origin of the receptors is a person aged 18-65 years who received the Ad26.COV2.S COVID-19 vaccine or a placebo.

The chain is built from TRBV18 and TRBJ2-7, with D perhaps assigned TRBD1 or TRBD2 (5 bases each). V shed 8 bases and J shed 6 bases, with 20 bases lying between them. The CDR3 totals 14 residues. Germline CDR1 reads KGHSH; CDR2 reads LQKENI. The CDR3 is CASATPGATIEQYF. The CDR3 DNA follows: TGTGCCAGCGCTACCCCCGGGGCGACGATCGAGCAGTACTTC.

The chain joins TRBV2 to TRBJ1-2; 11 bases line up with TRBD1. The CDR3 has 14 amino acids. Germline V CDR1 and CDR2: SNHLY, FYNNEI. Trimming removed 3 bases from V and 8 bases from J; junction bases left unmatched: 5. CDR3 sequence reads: CASSEIRTGGGYTF. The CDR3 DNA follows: TGTGCCAGCAGTGAGATCCGGACAGGGGGCGGCTACACCTTC.

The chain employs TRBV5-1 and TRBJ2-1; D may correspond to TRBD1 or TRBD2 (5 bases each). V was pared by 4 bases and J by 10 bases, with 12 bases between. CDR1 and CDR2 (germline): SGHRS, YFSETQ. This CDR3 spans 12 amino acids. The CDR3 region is CASSPGGSEQFF. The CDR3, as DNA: TGCGCCAGCAGCCCTGGGGGTAGCGAGCAGTTCTTC. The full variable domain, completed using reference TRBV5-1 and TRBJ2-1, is KAGVTQTPRYLIKTRGQQVTLSCSPISGHRSVSWYQQTPGQGLQFLFEYFSETQRNKGNFPGRFSGRQFSNSRSEMNVSTLELGDSALYLCASSPGGSEQFFGPGTRLTVL.

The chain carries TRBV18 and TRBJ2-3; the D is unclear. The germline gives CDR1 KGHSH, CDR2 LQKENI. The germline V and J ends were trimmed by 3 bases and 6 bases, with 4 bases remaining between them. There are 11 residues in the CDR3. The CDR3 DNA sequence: TGTGCCAGCTCACCCCAGGATACGCAGTATTTT. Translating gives CASSPQDTQYF.

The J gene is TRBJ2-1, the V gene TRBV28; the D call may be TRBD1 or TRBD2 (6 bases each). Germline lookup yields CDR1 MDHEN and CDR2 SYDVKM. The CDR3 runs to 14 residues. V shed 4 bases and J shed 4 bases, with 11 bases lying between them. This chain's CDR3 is CASSSTGGYNEQFF. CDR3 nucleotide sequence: TGTGCCAGCAGTTCGACAGGAGGGTACAATGAGCAGTTCTTC.

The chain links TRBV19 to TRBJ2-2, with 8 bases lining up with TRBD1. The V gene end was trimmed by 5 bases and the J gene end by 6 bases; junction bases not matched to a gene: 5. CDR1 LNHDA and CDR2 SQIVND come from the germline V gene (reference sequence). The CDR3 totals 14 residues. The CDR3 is CASSPMTGAGELFF. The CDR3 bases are TGTGCCAGTAGTCCCATGACAGGGGCCGGGGAGCTGTTTTTT.

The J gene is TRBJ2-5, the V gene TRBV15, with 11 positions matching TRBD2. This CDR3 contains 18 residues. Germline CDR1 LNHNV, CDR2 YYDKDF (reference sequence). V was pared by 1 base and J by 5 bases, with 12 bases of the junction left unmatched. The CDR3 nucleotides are TGTGCCACCAGCAGAGGGACTAGCGGGTGGGGAGCGGGGGAGACCCAGTACTTC. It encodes CATSRGTSGWGAGETQYF.

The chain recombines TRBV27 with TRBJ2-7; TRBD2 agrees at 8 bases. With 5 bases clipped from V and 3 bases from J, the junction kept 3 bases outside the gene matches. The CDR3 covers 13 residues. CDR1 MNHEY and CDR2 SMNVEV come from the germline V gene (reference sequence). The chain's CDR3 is CASSPGTSYEQYF. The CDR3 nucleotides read TGTGCCAGCAGTCCAGGGACTAGCTACGAGCAGTACTTC.

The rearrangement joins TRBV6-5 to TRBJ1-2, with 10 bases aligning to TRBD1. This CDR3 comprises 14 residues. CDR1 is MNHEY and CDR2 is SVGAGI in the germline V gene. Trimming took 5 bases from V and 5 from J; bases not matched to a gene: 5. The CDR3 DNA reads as TGTGCCAGCAGTCGGGACAGGGGAGGATATGGCTACACCTTC. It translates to CASSRDRGGYGYTF.

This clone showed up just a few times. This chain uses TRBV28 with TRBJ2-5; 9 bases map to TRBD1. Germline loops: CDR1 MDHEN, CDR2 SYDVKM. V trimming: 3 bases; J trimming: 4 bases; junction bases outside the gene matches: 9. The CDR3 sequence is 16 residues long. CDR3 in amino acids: CASSFSGTGRLETQYF. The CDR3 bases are TGTGCCAGCAGTTTTTCCGGGACAGGGCGTTTAGAGACCCAGTACTTC.